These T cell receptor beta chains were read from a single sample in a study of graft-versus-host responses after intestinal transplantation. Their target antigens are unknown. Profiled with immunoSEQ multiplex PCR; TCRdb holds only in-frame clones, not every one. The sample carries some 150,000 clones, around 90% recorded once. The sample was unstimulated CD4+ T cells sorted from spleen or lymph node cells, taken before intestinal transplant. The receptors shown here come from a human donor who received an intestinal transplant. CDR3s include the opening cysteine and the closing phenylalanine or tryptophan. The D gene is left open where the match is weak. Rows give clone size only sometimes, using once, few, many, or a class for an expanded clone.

TGTGCCAGCAGCTTAAGGTGGAGCGGGTACAATGAGCAGTTCTTC	CASSLRWSGYNEQFF	TRBJ2-1	.	.	TRBV7-2
TGTGCCAGCAGTTCCCTCGGACAGGGGACGAACACTGAAGCTTTCTTT	CASSSLGQGTNTEAFF	TRBJ1-1	TRBD1	.	TRBV28
TGTGCCAGCAGCCGACACGTCCCGGGAGGACAACAGACCCAGTACTTC	CASSRHVPGGQQTQYF	TRBJ2-5	TRBD2	.	TRBV5-7
TGTGCCAGCTTCAGGGGGTCAGGGGGCAGTCGGGGTGGCTACACCTTC	CASFRGSGGSRGGYTF	TRBJ1-2	TRBD1	.	TRBV6-8
TGTGCCAGCAGCTTAGGCTGGGTAGGCTATGGCTACACCTTC	CASSLGWVGYGYTF	TRBJ1-2	.	.	TRBV7-8
TGTGCCAGCAGCGTAGAACTAGCGAGCGAGCAGTACTTC	CASSVELASEQYF	TRBJ2-7	TRBD2	.	TRBV9
TGTGCCAGCAGCCCCGGGACAGGGATACTCCTAGGCGAGCAGTACTTC	CASSPGTGILLGEQYF	TRBJ2-7	TRBD1	.	TRBV7-9
TGTGCCAGCAGGTTGCTAGCGGGGGGAGATACGCAGTATTTT	CASRLLAGGDTQYF	TRBJ2-3	TRBD2	.	TRBV27
TGTGCCAGCAGCGTAGCTTCAAATGGGGAGACCCAGTACTTC	CASSVASNGETQYF	TRBJ2-5	.	.	TRBV9
TGTGCCAGTAGTATCTGGTCAAGGAACACTGAAGCTTTCTTT	CASSIWSRNTEAFF	TRBJ1-1	.	.	TRBV19
TGTGCCATCAGTGCCGGCCAGAACTACGAGCAGTACTTC	CAISAGQNYEQYF	TRBJ2-7	.	.	TRBV10-3
TGTGCCAGCTCACCTGTCACTGAAGCTTTCTTT	CASSPVTEAFF	TRBJ1-1	.	.	TRBV18
TGCGCCAGCAGCTTGGACTATGGCTACACCTTC	CASSLDYGYTF	TRBJ1-2	.	.	TRBV5-1
TGCGCCAGCAGCTTGGGACTAGCGGGTTACAATGAGCAGTTCTTC	CASSLGLAGYNEQFF	TRBJ2-1	TRBD2	.	TRBV5-1
TGTGCCAGCAGCCCCCAGGCGAGGAGCTATGGCTACACCTTC	CASSPQARSYGYTF	TRBJ1-2	.	.	TRBV5-5
TGTGCCAGCAGACAGACTAGCGTGAACACAGATACGCAGTATTTT	CASRQTSVNTDTQYF	TRBJ2-3	TRBD2	.	TRBV7-2
TGTGCCAGCAGTGAAGACTTGACCTTTAATCAGCCCCAGCATTTT	CASSEDLTFNQPQHF	TRBJ1-5	.	once	TRBV6-1
TGTGCCAGCAGCCGACAAGGGCCGGATCTTTACGAGCAGTACTTC	CASSRQGPDLYEQYF	TRBJ2-7	.	.	TRBV27
TGTGCCATCAGTGAATTAAGGGCCGGGAACACTGAAGCTTTCTTT	CAISELRAGNTEAFF	TRBJ1-1	.	.	TRBV10-3
TGTGCCAGCTCACTGGGACAGGGGGCATCTGGGGCCAACGTCCTGACTTTC	CASSLGQGASGANVLTF	TRBJ2-6	TRBD1	.	TRBV18
TGTGCTAGTGGTTTGTCTAGCGGTACGCAGTATTTT	CASGLSSGTQYF	TRBJ2-3	TRBD2	once	TRBV12-5
TGTGCCAGCAGCCGTTCTACCGGGGAGCTGTTTTTT	CASSRSTGELFF	TRBJ2-2	.	.	TRBV4-2
TGCGCCAGCAGCCAAAACCCCCGGGATAGGTTCTACGAGCAGTACTTC	CASSQNPRDRFYEQYF	TRBJ2-7	.	.	TRBV4-1
TGTGCCAGCAGTTTAGGTCTAGCGGGAGGATACAATGAGCAGTTCTTC	CASSLGLAGGYNEQFF	TRBJ2-1	TRBD2	.	TRBV27
TGCGCCAGCAGCTTAACGGGGGGCTACGAGCAGTACTTC	CASSLTGGYEQYF	TRBJ2-7	TRBD2	.	TRBV5-1
TGTGCCAGCAGCTATGGACAGGGGCAGAACGAGCAGTACTTC	CASSYGQGQNEQYF	TRBJ2-7	TRBD1	.	TRBV5-6
TGTGCCTGGGACATCCAAGGGGGGGGTAATGAAAAACTGTTTTTT	CAWDIQGGGNEKLFF	TRBJ1-4	.	.	TRBV30
TGTGCCAGCAGCCTCAACTACGAGCAGTACTTC	CASSLNYEQYF	TRBJ2-7	.	.	TRBV5-5
TGTGCCAGCAGTGCAACCTCGCACACAGATACGCAGTATTTT	CASSATSHTDTQYF	TRBJ2-3	.	.	TRBV28
TGCGCCAGCACCGTGGGAGGGCAGGGGACTGAAGCTTTCTTT	CASTVGGQGTEAFF	TRBJ1-1	.	.	TRBV5-1
TGTGCCAGCAACCCAAGGAGGGACAACACAGATACGCAGTATTTT	CASNPRRDNTDTQYF	TRBJ2-3	.	.	TRBV11-1
TGTGCCAGTAGTATCTGGGGGAACGGACCCTACGAGCAGTACTTC	CASSIWGNGPYEQYF	TRBJ2-7	.	.	TRBV19
TGTGCCAGCAGCTTAGCGCGGGGGGCCGGGGATACGCAGTATTTT	CASSLARGAGDTQYF	TRBJ2-3	TRBD2	.	TRBV7-2
TGCGCCAGCAGCCTCGGGACAGCCCAGAACACTGAAGCTTTCTTT	CASSLGTAQNTEAFF	TRBJ1-1	TRBD1	.	TRBV5-1
TGTGCCATCGGATCCGGGACGCCTCTTGGCTACACCTTC	CAIGSGTPLGYTF	TRBJ1-2	.	.	TRBV10-3
TGTGCCAGCAGTCCAACAGGGGGCAGCAATCAGCCCCAGCATTTT	CASSPTGGSNQPQHF	TRBJ1-5	TRBD1	.	TRBV27
TGTGCCAGCAGTTACTTTGGGAGGGATGGCGAGCAGTACTTC	CASSYFGRDGEQYF	TRBJ2-7	TRBD2	once	TRBV6-5
TGTGCCTGGAGTCATTCCGCAGGGGGATTTCGGTTTGGCTACACCTTC	CAWSHSAGGFRFGYTF	TRBJ1-2	TRBD1	once	TRBV30
TGTGCCAGCAGCTTGGTCACGGGACTAGCGGGAGTCAATGAGCAGTTCTTC	CASSLVTGLAGVNEQFF	TRBJ2-1	TRBD2	.	TRBV5-4
TGTGCCAGCAGTCACGGGACACCCCACTACGAGCAGTACTTC	CASSHGTPHYEQYF	TRBJ2-7	.	.	TRBV6-6
TGTGCCAGCAGCAAAGGGACAGGGGAAGAGACCCAGTACTTC	CASSKGTGEETQYF	TRBJ2-5	.	.	TRBV21-1
TGTGCCAGCAGGGGAGGGGGCACTGAAGCTTTCTTT	CASRGGGTEAFF	TRBJ1-1	.	.	TRBV25-1
TGTGCCAGCAGCTTCGGACTAGCGGGAGAGGGGAACACCGGGGAGCTGTTTTTT	CASSFGLAGEGNTGELFF	TRBJ2-2	TRBD2	.	TRBV7-3
TGTGCCAGCAGCCAAGATTCAGGCGCGAACACTGAAGCTTTCTTT	CASSQDSGANTEAFF	TRBJ1-1	.	.	TRBV4-2
TGTGCCAGCAGTTTAAGAGGAGGATCGTACTACAATGAGCAGTTCTTC	CASSLRGGSYYNEQFF	TRBJ2-1	.	.	TRBV27
TGCGCCAGCAGCTTGAATTGGGAGACCCAGTACTTC	CASSLNWETQYF	TRBJ2-5	.	.	TRBV5-1
TGTGCCAGCAGTGGGACTAGCGGGACTATTTACTACGAGCAGTACTTC	CASSGTSGTIYYEQYF	TRBJ2-7	TRBD2	.	TRBV27
TGTGCCTGCGGTCGAGGGGGGCAAGAGACCCAGTACTTC	CACGRGGQETQYF	TRBJ2-5	.	.	TRBV30
TGTGCCAGCAGCGTAGTGTTGGTAGGGGAGCTGTTTTTT	CASSVVLVGELFF	TRBJ2-2	.	few	TRBV9
TGTGCCTGGAGCGGGACTTCCCAAAGGGCGGGGGCGAGGGGGCAGTACTTC	CAWSGTSQRAGARGQYF	TRBJ2-7	.	.	TRBV30